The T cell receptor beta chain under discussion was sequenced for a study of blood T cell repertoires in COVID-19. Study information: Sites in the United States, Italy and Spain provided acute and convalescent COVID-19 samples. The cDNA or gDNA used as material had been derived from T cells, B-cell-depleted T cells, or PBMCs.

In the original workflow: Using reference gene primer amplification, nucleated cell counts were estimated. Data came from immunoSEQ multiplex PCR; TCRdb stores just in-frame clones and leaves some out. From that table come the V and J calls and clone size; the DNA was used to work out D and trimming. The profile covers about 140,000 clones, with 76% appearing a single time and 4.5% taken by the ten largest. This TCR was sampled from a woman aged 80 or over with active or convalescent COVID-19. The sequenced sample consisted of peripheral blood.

CDR3 bases: TGCGCCAGCAGGTCTTGGAGGGGGCGAAGCCTCTCTGCCAAAAACATTCAGTACTTC. This codes for CASRSWRGRSLSAKNIQYF. This sequence joins TRBV5-1 and TRBJ2-4; tentative D call: TRBD1 (7 bases). V lost 5 bases, J lost 1 base, and 25 bases lay in between. The CDR3 has 19 residues. Germline V gene sequence: CDR1 SGHRS, CDR2 YFSETQ.